Below, 32 T cell receptor beta chains from the same sample are listed, as sequenced in a study of cytomegalovirus exposure and HLA in healthy donors (dated by TCRdb to about 2017). The protocol used for the library was the immunoSEQ multiplex PCR assay. For the multiplex PCR, a mixture combining 60 forward primers for TCR Vbeta segments and 13 reverse primers for TCR Jbeta segments was used. Drawn from immuneACCESS, this table holds only the in-frame rearrangements with V and J called that TCRdb kept. Clones are partly lost; checked studies trace under half to an unresolved V gene and leave the rest unexplained. The sample table shows 150,000 to 200,000 clones, and over 70% are seen once. The ten biggest clones cover around 1.3% of the sample. The sample consisted of PBMCs. All receptors come from a boy aged 2 to 10 in good health and CMV-seronegative.

Notes on this clone: Relative to the germline gene, one junction end is altered; a read error may explain this. The sample has other DNA sequences that encode this CDR3 too. This chain uses TRBV18 with TRBJ1-4; D not certain. This CDR3 spans 15 amino acids. CDR1 and CDR2 from the germline V gene are KGHSH and LQKENI. The CDR3 is CASSPGLGTNEKLFF. In DNA form, the CDR3 reads TGTGCCAGCTCACCAGGACTGGGAACTAATGAAAAACTATTTTTT.

This clone was counted only a few times. V and J are TRBV28 and TRBJ2-3, with D tentatively TRBD2 (7 bases). The CDR3 has 17 amino acids. Trimming shortened V by 3 bases and J by 1 base, and 17 bases separated the two germline ends. Germline values: CDR1 MDHEN, CDR2 SYDVKM. As DNA, the CDR3 is TGTGCCAGCAGTTTGGGGACGGGGGGCGAGGGCACAGATACGCAGTATTTT. This codes for CASSLGTGGEGTDTQYF.

This chain links TRBV28 with TRBJ1-3, with 8 bases matching TRBD1. The CDR3 runs to 15 residues. Looked up from germline, CDR1 is MDHEN and CDR2 is SYDVKM. J gave up 5 bases and V 5 bases, and 8 bases lay outside the gene matches. The CDR3 protein is CASSLRTGNRNTIYF. In DNA form, the CDR3 reads TGTGCCAGCAGTCTCCGGACAGGGAATCGAAACACCATATATTTT.

V and J are TRBV6-5 and TRBJ2-5, with 8 positions matching TRBD2. The V gene end was trimmed by 7 bases and the J gene end by 9 bases; junction bases not matched to a gene: 10. Germline V gene sequence: CDR1 MNHEY, CDR2 SVGAGI. CDR3 size: 13 residues. CDR3: CASKASGSGAQYF. Written as DNA, the CDR3 is TGTGCCAGCAAAGCGAGCGGGAGTGGGGCCCAGTACTTC.

J is TRBJ2-7 and V is TRBV5-1; 11 nucleotides agree with TRBD2. Trimming took 4 bases from V and 4 from J; bases not matched to a gene: 7. The germline V gene encodes CDR1 SGHRS and CDR2 YFSETQ. The CDR3 runs 15 residues. The CDR3 sequence is CASSNGTSGVYEQYF. The CDR3 region has the DNA TGCGCCAGCAGCAACGGGACTAGCGGAGTGTACGAGCAGTACTTC. The whole variable domain, filled in from reference TRBV5-1 and TRBJ2-7, reads KAGVTQTPRYLIKTRGQQVTLSCSPISGHRSVSWYQQTPGQGLQFLFEYFSETQRNKGNFPGRFSGRQFSNSRSEMNVSTLELGDSALYLCASSNGTSGVYEQYFGPGTRLTVT.

The V gene is TRBV2, the J gene TRBJ2-7, with D perhaps matching TRBD2 (7 bases). Trimming pared 8 bases from V and 2 bases from J, leaving 13 bases between. CDR3 length: 13 residues. Germline assignment: CDR1 SNHLY and CDR2 FYNNEI. The CDR3 here is CASGGDTTYEQYF. The CDR3 region has the DNA TGTGCCAGCGGGGGGGACACAACCTACGAGCAGTACTTC.

V gene TRBV19 combines with J gene TRBJ1-5; 9 bases line up with TRBD1. The germline V gene has CDR1 LNHDA and CDR2 SQIVND (reference sequence). The CDR3 runs to 16 residues. Trimming cost V 4 bases and J 1 base; bases outside gene matches: 5. The CDR3 is CASSTLGQGSNQPQHF. In DNA, the CDR3 is TGTGCCAGTAGTACCTTAGGACAGGGGAGCAATCAGCCCCAGCATTTT.

This chain joins TRBV25-1 and TRBJ2-3; tentative D call: TRBD2 (6 bases). Germline lookup yields CDR1 MGHDK and CDR2 SYGVNS. There are 14 residues in the CDR3. V was pared by 6 bases and J by 1 base, with 11 bases between. This CDR3 reads CASRVGGGTDTQYF. CDR3 nucleotides: TGTGCCAGCAGGGTCGGGGGAGGCACAGATACGCAGTATTTT.

The V gene is TRBV5-1, the J gene TRBJ1-4, with TRBD1 matching over 7 bases. CDR3 size: 14 residues. The V and J ends lost 5 bases and 2 bases, in that order; junction bases with no gene match: 3. Germline CDR1 reads SGHRS; CDR2 reads YFSETQ. CDR3 sequence: CASSSRGTNEKLFF. CDR3 nucleotide sequence: TGCGCCAGCAGTTCCAGGGGGACTAATGAAAAACTGTTTTTT.

J is TRBJ1-1 and V is TRBV6-5, with a weak D call TRBD1 (5 bases). Germline CDR1 MNHEY, CDR2 SVGAGI. V dropped 6 bases and J dropped 1 base, with 9 bases sitting between them. This CDR3 spans 13 amino acids. The CDR3 region has the DNA TGTGCCAGCAGGACTCAGGGGAACACTGAAGCTTTCTTT. This codes for CASRTQGNTEAFF.

J is TRBJ2-3 and V is TRBV19; maybe TRBD1 (5 bases). Trimming took off 6 bases at V and 4 bases at J, with 17 bases between the two ends. This CDR3 is built from 15 residues. Germline V gene data show CDR1 as LNHDA and CDR2 as SQIVND (reference sequence). This CDR3 reads CASSTQGFPPDTQYF. CDR3 bases: TGTGCCAGTAGCACCCAGGGCTTCCCGCCAGATACGCAGTATTTT.

This chain connects TRBV6-1 to TRBJ1-5; 7 nucleotides align to TRBD1. CDR1 and CDR2 (germline): MNHNS, SASEGT. J lost 3 bases, V lost 7 bases, and 9 bases had no gene match. The CDR3 totals 15 residues. The CDR3 sequence: CASNNQGQINQPQHF. DNA of the CDR3: TGTGCCAGCAACAATCAGGGACAGATCAATCAGCCCCAGCATTTT.

The chain combines TRBV1 with TRBJ2-7; TRBD2 reflects the table's D call only, with no check against the DNA. TRBV1 is marked as a pseudogene. The CDR3 has 16 residues. CDR3 residues: CTSSQDRAGAFYEQYV. In DNA, the CDR3 is TGCACCAGCAGCCAAGATAGAGCGGGGGCTTTCTACGAGCAGTACGTC.

The chain uses TRBV9 and TRBJ2-7, with TRBD1 identical over 7 bases. Germline V CDR1 and CDR2: SGDLS, YYNGEE. V was clipped by 3 bases and J by 4 bases; unmatched bases: 19. The CDR3 extends over 18 amino acids. CDR3 residues: CASSERALGQETRYEQYV. The CDR3 DNA reads as TGTGCCAGCAGCGAGAGAGCCCTAGGACAGGAAACACGGTACGAGCAGTACGTC.

The rearrangement uses TRBV7-2 and TRBJ2-6; 7 bases are a match to TRBD1. Looked up from germline, CDR1 is SGHTA and CDR2 is FQGNSA. CDR3 length: 15 residues. Losses at the gene ends were 5 bases for V and 2 bases for J; bases not matched to a gene: 3. The CDR3 reads CASSPDRAGANVLTF. Written as DNA, the CDR3 is TGTGCCAGCAGCCCCGACAGGGCTGGGGCCAACGTCCTGACTTTC.

The CDR3 is CASSKEGTSGRSSYEQYF. Written as DNA, the CDR3 is TGTGCCAGCAGCAAAGAAGGGACTAGCGGGAGAAGTTCCTACGAGCAGTACTTC. This chain links TRBV21-1 with TRBJ2-7; the table's D call, TRBD2, was not checked against the DNA. TRBV21-1 is a pseudogene segment. This CDR3 spans 18 amino acids.

The chain uses TRBV6-6 and TRBJ2-1, with TRBD2 matching over 7 bases. This CDR3 has 13 residues. Looked up from germline, CDR1 is MNHNY and CDR2 is SVGAGI (reference sequence). J lost 16 bases, V lost 4 bases, and 13 bases had no gene match. CDR3 residues: CASSFTWDYVQFF. The CDR3 DNA sequence: TGTGCCAGCAGTTTTACGTGGGACTATGTCCAATTCTTC.

The chain employs TRBV28 and TRBJ2-7; 7 nucleotides align to TRBD2. CDR1 MDHEN and CDR2 SYDVKM come from the germline V gene. The CDR3 is made up of 14 amino acids. V lost 4 bases to trimming and J lost 2 bases; unmatched junction nucleotides: 5. CDR3 sequence: CASSSGGTPYEQYV. DNA of the CDR3: TGTGCCAGCAGTTCGGGGGGTACCCCCTACGAGCAGTACGTC.

The V gene is TRBV27, the J gene TRBJ2-1; TRBD2 agrees at 9 bases. The CDR3 sequence is 15 residues long. The V and J ends lost 3 bases and 8 bases, in that order; junction bases with no gene match: 8. Per germline, CDR1 MNHEY and CDR2 SMNVEV (reference sequence). The CDR3 here is CASSFVLAGHDEQFF. CDR3 nucleotide sequence: TGTGCCAGCAGTTTTGTACTAGCGGGTCACGATGAGCAGTTCTTC.

This chain links TRBV11-2 with TRBJ2-5; 11 bases align to TRBD2. The germline V gene encodes CDR1 SGHAT and CDR2 FQNNGV. With V trimmed by 1 base and J by 5 bases, 12 bases remained unmatched. The CDR3 totals 18 residues. The DNA for the CDR3 is TGTGCCAGCAGCTTAGTCGCCGGGACTAGCGGAGGAAGGGAGACCCAGTACTTC. Translation gives CASSLVAGTSGGRETQYF. Together with reference TRBV11-2 and TRBJ2-5, the CDR3 gives the full variable domain: EAGVAQSPRYKIIEKRQSVAFWCNPISGHATLYWYQQILGQGPKLLIQFQNNGVVDDSQLPKDRFSAERLKGVDSTLKIQPAKLEDSAVYLCASSLVAGTSGGRETQYFGPGTRLLVL.

The chain uses TRBV19 and TRBJ2-1; D remains ambiguous. This CDR3 is built from 13 residues. V was pared by 4 bases and J by 0 bases, with 4 bases between. Germline assignment: CDR1 LNHDA and CDR2 SQIVND (reference sequence). CDR3 bases: TGTGCCAGTAGTACCCGCTCCTACAATGAGCAGTTCTTC. This sequence encodes CASSTRSYNEQFF. Complete variable domain (other parts from reference TRBV19 and TRBJ2-1): DGGITQSPKYLFRKEGQNVTLSCEQNLNHDAMYWYRQDPGQGLRLIYYSQIVNDFQKGDIAEGYSVSREKKESFPLTVTSAQKNPTAFYLCASSTRSYNEQFFGPGTRLTVL.

The V gene is TRBV29-1, the J gene TRBJ2-4; D may be TRBD1 (5 bases). This CDR3 has 13 residues. V lost 1 base and J lost 6, with 10 bases in between. Germline V gene data show CDR1 as SQVTM and CDR2 as ANQGSEA. The CDR3 region has the DNA TGCAGCGTTGAAGGGCGCCAGGGAAACATTCAGTACTTC. Protein: CSVEGRQGNIQYF.

The chain has TRBV5-1 and TRBJ1-2; 7 bases agree with TRBD1. The CDR3 covers 15 residues. V dropped 3 bases and J dropped 4; count of bases not matched to a gene: 9. Germline values: CDR1 SGHRS, CDR2 YFSETQ. This chain's CDR3 is CASSSSGTDSYGYTF. CDR3 nucleotide sequence: TGCGCCAGCAGCTCCTCCGGGACAGACTCCTATGGCTACACCTTC.

This chain uses TRBV10-2 with TRBJ2-7; no firm D call. Looked up from germline, CDR1 is WSHSY and CDR2 is SAAADI. V lost 6 bases and J lost 0, with 9 bases in between. The CDR3 consists of 13 residues. The CDR3 bases are TGCGCCAGCAGGGATGACAACTCCTACGAGCAGTACGTC. Its translation: CASRDDNSYEQYV.

The chain combines TRBV5-1 with TRBJ2-1, with TRBD1 matching 9 bases. J gave up 9 bases and V 0 bases, and 1 base lay outside the gene matches. The CDR3 contains 13 residues. Germline lookup yields CDR1 SGHRS and CDR2 YFSETQ. The CDR3 spells CASSLGQGGEQFF. CDR3 nucleotides: TGCGCCAGCAGCTTGGGACAGGGGGGTGAGCAGTTCTTC.

This chain links TRBV7-8 with TRBJ2-7; 11 bases align to TRBD1. Unmatched junction bases numbered 7, after V lost 5 bases and J lost 4 bases. The germline gives CDR1 SGHVS, CDR2 FQNEAQ. The CDR3 runs to 15 residues. CDR3 loop: CASSPGTGGAYEQYF. CDR3 DNA sequence: TGTGCCAGCAGCCCGGGGACAGGGGGGGCGTACGAGCAGTACTTC.

This clone has only one observation. V usage is TRBV15 and J usage is TRBJ1-1; TRBD1 aligns across 7 bases. This CDR3 is 14 amino acids long. From germline, CDR1 is LNHNV and CDR2 YYDKDF (reference sequence). V was pared by 5 bases and J by 5 bases, with 8 bases of the junction left unmatched. The CDR3 DNA reads TGTGCCACCAGCGACCGGGACAGTCCAACTGAAGCTTTCTTT. This codes for CATSDRDSPTEAFF.

This chain links TRBV5-6 with TRBJ2-1; TRBD2 aligns across 8 bases. The germline V gene encodes CDR1 SGHDT and CDR2 YYEEEE. The trim removed 0 bases at V and 8 bases at J, leaving 7 bases unmatched. This CDR3 spans 15 amino acids. The CDR3 reads CASSLGGGGFDEQFF. The CDR3 DNA reads TGTGCCAGCAGCTTGGGGGGCGGGGGGTTCGATGAGCAGTTCTTC. The full variable domain, completed using reference TRBV5-6 and TRBJ2-1, is DAGVTQSPTHLIKTRGQQVTLRCSPKSGHDTVSWYQQALGQGPQFIFQYYEEEERQRGNFPDRFSGHQFPNYSSELNVNALLLGDSALYLCASSLGGGGFDEQFFGPGTRLTVL.

The chain recombines TRBV7-8 with TRBJ2-1; unclear D gene. Trimming pared 1 base from V and 0 bases from J, leaving 10 bases between. The CDR3 has 16 amino acids. Germline CDR1 SGHVS, CDR2 FQNEAQ. CDR3 DNA sequence: TGTGCCAGCAGCTTAGGACACCTTCTCTCCTACAATGAGCAGTTCTTC. Amino acids: CASSLGHLLSYNEQFF.

The chain joins TRBV29-1 to TRBJ2-3, with D maybe TRBD2 (6 bases). The CDR3 is made up of 12 amino acids. Trimming removed 7 bases from V and 4 bases from J, with 12 bases in between. Germline CDR1 SQVTM, CDR2 ANQGSEA. CDR3 coding DNA: TGCAGCGCCATGACTAGTTCAGATACGCAGTATTTT. Protein sequence: CSAMTSSDTQYF.

This sequence joins TRBV15 and TRBJ1-1; no reliable D call. Deletions cut 3 bases from V and 7 bases from J, with 9 bases between. The CDR3 is made up of 12 amino acids. The germline V gene has CDR1 LNHNV and CDR2 YYDKDF (reference sequence). The CDR3 protein is CATSRSDNEAFF. In DNA, the CDR3 is TGTGCCACCAGCAGGTCTGACAATGAAGCTTTCTTT.

The chain links TRBV27 to TRBJ1-6; TRBD1 might be the D (6 bases). The CDR3 has 16 amino acids. V was clipped by 4 bases and J by 7 bases, with 17 bases between them. The germline gives CDR1 MNHEY, CDR2 SMNVEV (reference sequence). The CDR3 nucleotides are TGTGCCAGCAGTTCCACAGGGTCGTTAAGCAATTCACCCCTCCACTTT. It codes for CASSSTGSLSNSPLHF.